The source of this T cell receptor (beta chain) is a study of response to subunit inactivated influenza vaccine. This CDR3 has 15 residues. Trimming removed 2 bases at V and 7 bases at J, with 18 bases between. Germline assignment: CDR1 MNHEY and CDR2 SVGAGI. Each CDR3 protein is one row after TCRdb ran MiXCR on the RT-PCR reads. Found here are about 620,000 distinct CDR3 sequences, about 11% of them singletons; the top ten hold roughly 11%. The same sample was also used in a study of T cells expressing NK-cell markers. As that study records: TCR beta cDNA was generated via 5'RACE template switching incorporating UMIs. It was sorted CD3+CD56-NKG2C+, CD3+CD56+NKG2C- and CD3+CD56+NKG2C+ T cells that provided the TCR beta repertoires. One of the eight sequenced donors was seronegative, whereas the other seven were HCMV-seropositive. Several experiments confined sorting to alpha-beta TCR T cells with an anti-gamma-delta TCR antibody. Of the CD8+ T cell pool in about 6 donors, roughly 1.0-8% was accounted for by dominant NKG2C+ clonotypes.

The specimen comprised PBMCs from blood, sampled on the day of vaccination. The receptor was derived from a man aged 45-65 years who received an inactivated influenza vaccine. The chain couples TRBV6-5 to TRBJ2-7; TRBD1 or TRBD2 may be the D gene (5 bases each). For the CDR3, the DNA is TGTGCCAGCAGTTACCCGGGACGGGGCCCAAGGGAGCAGTACTTC. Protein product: CASSYPGRGPREQYF.